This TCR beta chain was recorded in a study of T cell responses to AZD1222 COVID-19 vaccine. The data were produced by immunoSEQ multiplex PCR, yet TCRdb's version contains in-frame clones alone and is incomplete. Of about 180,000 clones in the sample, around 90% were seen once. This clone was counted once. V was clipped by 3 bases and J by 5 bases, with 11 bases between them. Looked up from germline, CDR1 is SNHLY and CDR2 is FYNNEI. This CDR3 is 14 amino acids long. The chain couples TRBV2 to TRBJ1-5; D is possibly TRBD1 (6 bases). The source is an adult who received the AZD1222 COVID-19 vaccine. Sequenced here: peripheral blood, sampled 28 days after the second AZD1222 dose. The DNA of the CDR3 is TGTGCCAGCAGTGAGGTTGGGGGCGATCAGCCCCAGCATTTT. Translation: CASSEVGGDQPQHF. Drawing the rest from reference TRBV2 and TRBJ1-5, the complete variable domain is EPEVTQTPSHQVTQMGQEVILRCVPISNHLYFYWYRQILGQKVEFLVSFYNNEISEKSEIFDDQFSVERPDGSNFTLKIRSTKLEDSAMYFCASSEVGGDQPQHFGDGTRLSIL.